The text below deals with one T cell receptor beta chain. The data were obtained in a study of radiotherapy plus CTLA-4 blockade in lung cancer. Profiling relied on immunoSEQ multiplex PCR, and the TCRdb table lists in-frame clones only, not all of them. The sample lists around 50,000 clones, 80% to 90% occurring once. CDR3 length: 12 residues. The ends lost 11 bases at V and 7 bases at J; junction bases unmatched: 3. The germline CDR1 and CDR2 sequences are SNHLY and FYNNEI. Here the sequenced sample was peripheral blood, taken from a patient treated with radiotherapy plus ipilimumab. This sequence joins TRBV2 and TRBJ1-6, with 9 bases lining up with TRBD1. The receptor comes from a human donor with non-small cell lung cancer that progressed on radiotherapy plus ipilimumab. Some clones in this sample may be carry-over from other donors' samples. The CDR3 nucleotides are TGTGCCCTTGGACAGGGGAATTCACCCCTCCACTTT. Translated, it gives CALGQGNSPLHF.